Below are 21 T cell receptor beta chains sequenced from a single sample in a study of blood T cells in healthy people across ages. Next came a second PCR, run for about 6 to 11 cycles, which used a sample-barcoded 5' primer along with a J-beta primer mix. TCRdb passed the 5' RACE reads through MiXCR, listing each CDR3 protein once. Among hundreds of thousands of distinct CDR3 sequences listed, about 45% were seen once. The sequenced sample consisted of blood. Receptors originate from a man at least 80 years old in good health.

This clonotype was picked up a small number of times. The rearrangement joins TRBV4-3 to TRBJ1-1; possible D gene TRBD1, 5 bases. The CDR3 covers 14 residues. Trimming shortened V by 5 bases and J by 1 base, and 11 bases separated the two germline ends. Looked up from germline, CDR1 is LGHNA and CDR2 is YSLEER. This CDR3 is CASSFGTRNTEAFF. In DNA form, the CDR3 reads TGCGCCAGCAGCTTCGGGACCAGGAACACTGAAGCTTTCTTT.

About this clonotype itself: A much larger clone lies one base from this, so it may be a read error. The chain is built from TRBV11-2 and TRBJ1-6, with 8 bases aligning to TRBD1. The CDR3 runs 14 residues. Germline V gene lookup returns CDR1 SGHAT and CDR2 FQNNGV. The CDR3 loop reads CACSLRDRNSPLHF. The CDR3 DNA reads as TGTGCCTGCAGCCTCCGGGACAGGAATTCACCCCTCCACTTT. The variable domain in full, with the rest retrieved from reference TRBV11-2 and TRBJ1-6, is EAGVAQSPRYKIIEKRQSVAFWCNPISGHATLYWYQQILGQGPKLLIQFQNNGVVDDSQLPKDRFSAERLKGVDSTLKIQPAKLEDSAVYLCACSLRDRNSPLHFGNGTRLTVT.

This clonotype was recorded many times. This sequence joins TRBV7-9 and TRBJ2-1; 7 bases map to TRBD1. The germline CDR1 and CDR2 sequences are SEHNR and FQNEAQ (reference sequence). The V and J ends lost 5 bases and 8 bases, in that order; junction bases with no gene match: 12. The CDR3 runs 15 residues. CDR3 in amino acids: CASSPTGMVGDEQFF. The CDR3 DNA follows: TGTGCCAGCAGCCCGACAGGGATGGTGGGAGATGAGCAGTTCTTC.

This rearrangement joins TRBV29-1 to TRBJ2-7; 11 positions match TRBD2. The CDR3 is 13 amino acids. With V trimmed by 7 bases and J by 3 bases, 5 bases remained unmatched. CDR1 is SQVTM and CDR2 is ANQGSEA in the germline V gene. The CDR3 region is CSAVLAGVYEQYF. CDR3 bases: TGCAGCGCCGTACTAGCGGGAGTCTACGAGCAGTACTTC.

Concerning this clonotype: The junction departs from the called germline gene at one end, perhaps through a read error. The CDR3 nucleotides are TGTGCCAGCAGTACGGACAGTGGCACCCCCCGGCATTTT. Protein sequence: CASSTDSGTPRHF. The rearrangement uses TRBV6-6 and TRBJ1-5; a possible D gene is TRBD1 (6 bases). Germline assignment: CDR1 MNHNY and CDR2 SVGAGI (reference sequence). This CDR3 has 13 residues.

The CDR3 sequence is CATTEMATEAFF. As DNA, the CDR3 is TGTGCCACCACGGAGATGGCCACTGAAGCTTTCTTT. The chain carries TRBV2 and TRBJ1-1, with D unclear. Trimming stripped 10 bases from V and 4 bases from J, with 13 bases between. Germline assignment: CDR1 SNHLY and CDR2 FYNNEI. This CDR3 is built from 12 residues.

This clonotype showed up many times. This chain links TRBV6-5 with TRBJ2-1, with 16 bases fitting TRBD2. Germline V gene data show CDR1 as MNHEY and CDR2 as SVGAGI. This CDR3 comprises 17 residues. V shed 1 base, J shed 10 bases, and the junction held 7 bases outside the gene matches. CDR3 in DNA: TGTGCCAGCAGTTACTACGGGACTAGCGGGAGGGGCGGGGAGCAGTTCTTC. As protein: CASSYYGTSGRGGEQFF.

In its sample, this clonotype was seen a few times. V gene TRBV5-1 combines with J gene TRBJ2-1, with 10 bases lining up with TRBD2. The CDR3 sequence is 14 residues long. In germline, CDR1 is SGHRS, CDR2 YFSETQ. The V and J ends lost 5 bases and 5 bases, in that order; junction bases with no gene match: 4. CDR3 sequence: CASSKREGHNEQFF. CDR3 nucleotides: TGCGCCAGCAGTAAGCGGGAGGGTCACAATGAGCAGTTCTTC.

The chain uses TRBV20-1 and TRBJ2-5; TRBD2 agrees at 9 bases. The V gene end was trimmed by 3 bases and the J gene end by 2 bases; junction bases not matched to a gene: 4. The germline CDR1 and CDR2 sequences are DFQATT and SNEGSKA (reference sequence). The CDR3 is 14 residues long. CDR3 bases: TGCAGTGCTAGGGTAGCGGGGGAGCAAGAGACCCAGTACTTC. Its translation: CSARVAGEQETQYF.

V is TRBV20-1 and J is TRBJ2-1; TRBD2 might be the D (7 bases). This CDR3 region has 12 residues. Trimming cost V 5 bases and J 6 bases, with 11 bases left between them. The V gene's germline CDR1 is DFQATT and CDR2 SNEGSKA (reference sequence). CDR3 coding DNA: TGCAGTGCTGGCGGGGGCGGCAATGAGCAGTTCTTC. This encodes CSAGGGGNEQFF.

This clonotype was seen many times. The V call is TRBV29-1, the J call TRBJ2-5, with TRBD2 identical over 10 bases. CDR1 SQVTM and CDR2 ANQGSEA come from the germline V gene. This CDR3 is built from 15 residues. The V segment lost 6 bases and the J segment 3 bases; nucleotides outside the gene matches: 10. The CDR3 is CSVLGLAENKETQYF. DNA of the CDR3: TGCAGCGTCCTCGGACTAGCGGAAAACAAAGAGACCCAGTACTTC.

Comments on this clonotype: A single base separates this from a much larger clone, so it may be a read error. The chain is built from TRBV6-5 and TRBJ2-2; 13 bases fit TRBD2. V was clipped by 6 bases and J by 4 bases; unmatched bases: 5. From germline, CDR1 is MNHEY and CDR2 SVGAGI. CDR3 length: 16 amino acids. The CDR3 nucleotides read TGTGCCAGCAGACTAGCGGGAGGGACGGGCACCGGGGAGCTGTTTTTT. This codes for CASRLAGGTGTGELFF.

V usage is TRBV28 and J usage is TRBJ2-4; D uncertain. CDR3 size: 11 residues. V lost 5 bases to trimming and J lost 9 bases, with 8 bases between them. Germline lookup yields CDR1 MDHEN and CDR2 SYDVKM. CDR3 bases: TGTGCCAGCAGTCTGACATCCATTCAGTACTTC. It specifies CASSLTSIQYF.

The CDR3 loop reads CSVNQGPEQYF. CDR3 DNA sequence: TGCAGCGTTAACCAGGGGCCCGAGCAGTACTTC. V is TRBV29-1 and J is TRBJ2-5; weak D call: TRBD1 (6 bases). The closer fit of TRBJ2-7 to the DNA end suggests the J call may be wrong. Germline V gene data show CDR1 as SQVTM and CDR2 as ANQGSEA. The CDR3 is made up of 11 amino acids.

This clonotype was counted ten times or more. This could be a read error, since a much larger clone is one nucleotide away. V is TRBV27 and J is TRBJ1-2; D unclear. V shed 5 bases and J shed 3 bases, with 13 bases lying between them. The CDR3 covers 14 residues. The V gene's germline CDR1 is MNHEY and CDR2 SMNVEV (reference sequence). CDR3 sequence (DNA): TGTGCCAGCAGTGCCGGACGTGGACACTATGGCTACACCTTC. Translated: CASSAGRGHYGYTF.

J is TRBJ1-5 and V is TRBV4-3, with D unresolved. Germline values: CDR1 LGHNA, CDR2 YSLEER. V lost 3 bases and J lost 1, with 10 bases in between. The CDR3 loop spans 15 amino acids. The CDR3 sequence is CASSHDLESNQPQHF. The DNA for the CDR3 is TGCGCCAGCAGCCACGATTTAGAGAGCAATCAGCCCCAGCATTTT.

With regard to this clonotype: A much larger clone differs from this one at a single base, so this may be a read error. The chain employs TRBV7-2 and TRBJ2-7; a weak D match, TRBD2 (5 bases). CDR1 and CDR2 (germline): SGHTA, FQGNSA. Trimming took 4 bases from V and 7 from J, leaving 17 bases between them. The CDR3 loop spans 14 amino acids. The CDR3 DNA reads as TGTGCCAGCAGCTCCCCAGCGGCGTACAATGAGCAGTACTTC. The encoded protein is CASSSPAAYNEQYF.

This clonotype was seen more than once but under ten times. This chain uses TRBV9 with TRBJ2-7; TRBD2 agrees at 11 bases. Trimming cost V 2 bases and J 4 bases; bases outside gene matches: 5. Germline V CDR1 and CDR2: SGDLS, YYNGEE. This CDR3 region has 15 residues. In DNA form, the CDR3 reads TGTGCCAGCAGCGTCCTAGCGGGGGGCGAGTACGAGCAGTACTTC. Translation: CASSVLAGGEYEQYF.

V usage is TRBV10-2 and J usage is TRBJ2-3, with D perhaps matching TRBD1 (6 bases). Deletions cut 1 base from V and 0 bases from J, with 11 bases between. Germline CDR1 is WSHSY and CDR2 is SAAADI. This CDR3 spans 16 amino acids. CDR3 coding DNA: TGCGCCAGCAGTGAGTGGGGACACCCTAGCACAGATACGCAGTATTTT. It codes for CASSEWGHPSTDTQYF.

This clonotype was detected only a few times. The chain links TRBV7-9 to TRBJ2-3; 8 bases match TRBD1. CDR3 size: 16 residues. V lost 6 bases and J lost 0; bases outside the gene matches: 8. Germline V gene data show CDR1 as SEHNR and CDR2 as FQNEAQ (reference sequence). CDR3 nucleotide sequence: TGTGCCAGCAGTCAGGGGGCTAGCCGAAGCACAGATACGCAGTATTTT. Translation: CASSQGASRSTDTQYF. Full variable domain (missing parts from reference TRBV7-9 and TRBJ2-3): DTGVSQNPRHKITKRGQNVTFRCDPISEHNRLYWYRQTLGQGPEFLTYFQNEAQLEKSRLLSDRFSAERPKGSFSTLEIQRTEQGDSAMYLCASSQGASRSTDTQYFGPGTRLTVL.

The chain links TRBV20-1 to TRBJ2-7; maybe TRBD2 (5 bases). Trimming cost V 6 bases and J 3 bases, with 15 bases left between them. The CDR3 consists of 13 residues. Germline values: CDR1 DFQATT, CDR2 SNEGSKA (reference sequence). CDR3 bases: TGCAGTGCATTAGGTTGGGGAGACTACGAGCAGTACTTC. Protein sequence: CSALGWGDYEQYF.